These 6 T cell receptor beta chains were all obtained from the same sample, sequenced in a study of control samples from healthy donors and cancer patients. Profiled with immunoSEQ multiplex PCR; TCRdb holds only in-frame clones, not every one. Of approximately 150,000 clones listed, approximately 92% were seen once; the top ten hold approximately 2.9%. Source material: blood. The receptor source for this set is a man under 40 in good health.

J is TRBJ1-1 and V is TRBV2; D ambiguous. The germline gives CDR1 SNHLY, CDR2 FYNNEI. The ends were cut back, 3 bases at V and 1 base at J, with 12 bases in the middle. The CDR3 totals 15 residues. The CDR3 spells CASSDGVGANTEAFF. The CDR3, as DNA: TGTGCCAGCAGTGACGGGGTGGGCGCGAACACTGAAGCTTTCTTT.

The V call is TRBV29-1, the J call TRBJ2-1; 9 nucleotides line up with TRBD1. The CDR3 totals 13 residues. Unmatched junction bases numbered 5, after V lost 2 bases and J lost 9 bases. Per the germline V gene, CDR1 is SQVTM and CDR2 is ANQGSEA. The CDR3 DNA reads TGCAGCGTTGAAAGGACAGGGGTGACTGAGCAGTTCTTC. Translating gives CSVERTGVTEQFF.

V and J are TRBV9 and TRBJ2-3, with D possibly matching TRBD2 (7 bases). The CDR3 loop spans 17 amino acids. Germline lookup yields CDR1 SGDLS and CDR2 YYNGEE. Trimming cost V 0 bases and J 1 base, with 15 bases left between them. This chain's CDR3 is CASSVATGGGRTDTQYF. The CDR3, as DNA: TGTGCCAGCAGCGTAGCTACGGGCGGGGGCCGCACAGATACGCAGTATTTT.

The chain links TRBV5-4 to TRBJ2-1; 15 bases line up with TRBD2. This CDR3 comprises 17 residues. Trimming cost V 5 bases and J 7 bases; bases outside gene matches: 10. CDR1 is SGHNT and CDR2 is YYREEE in the germline V gene (reference sequence). CDR3 bases: TGTGCCAGCAGTCCCGGACTAGCGGGGGGGCCGGGGAATGAGCAGTTCTTC. Residues: CASSPGLAGGPGNEQFF.

V is TRBV7-2 and J is TRBJ2-1; D gene ambiguous. With 4 bases removed from V and 7 bases from J, the gap between germline ends came to 14 bases. The CDR3 is 14 amino acids. CDR1 is SGHTA and CDR2 is FQGNSA in the germline V gene. CDR3 protein: CASSSGLVFNEQFF. CDR3 bases: TGTGCCAGCAGCTCTGGGTTAGTTTTTAATGAGCAGTTCTTC.

The chain is built from TRBV9 and TRBJ1-3; TRBD1 agrees at 11 bases. The trim removed 2 bases at V and 2 bases at J, leaving 0 bases unmatched. Germline CDR1 reads SGDLS; CDR2 reads YYNGEE. This CDR3 is built from 15 residues. The CDR3 loop reads CASSVGQGAGNTIYF. DNA for the CDR3: TGTGCCAGCAGCGTGGGACAGGGGGCTGGAAACACCATATATTTT.